The clone carrying this T cell receptor beta chain occurred many times. Its antigen is unknown. The source of the sample is a study of response to subunit inactivated influenza vaccine. V was pared by 6 bases and J by 6 bases, with 14 bases between. The CDR3 covers 13 residues. The germline V gene encodes CDR1 DFQATT and CDR2 SNEGSKA (reference sequence). Study outcomes and limitations: Each seasonal influenza vaccination, the authors suggested, recruits few new T cells.

MiXCR was run by TCRdb on the RT-PCR reads, yielding one entry per CDR3 protein. Here the sample spans 430,000 or so distinct CDR3 sequences, roughly 9.7% being singletons. The receptor was isolated from a man in his fifties who received an inactivated influenza vaccine. The chain has TRBV20-1 and TRBJ2-2, with D unresolved. The sequenced sample was PBMCs from blood, obtained around seven weeks after vaccination. The CDR3 loop is CSATPSRAGELFF. For the CDR3, the DNA is TGCAGTGCCACTCCCTCAAGGGCCGGGGAGCTGTTTTTT.